This TCR beta chain was identified during a study of T cell repertoires in cytomegalovirus infection. Background on the study: Public TCR beta signatures were indicative of both CMV infection and a matching HLA type.

As concerns this clonotype: What it binds is not known.

Trimming took 5 bases from V and 0 from J, leaving 20 bases between them. CDR1 is LNHNV and CDR2 is YYDKDF in the germline V gene (reference sequence). The CDR3 has 18 residues. Study results and limitations: Dominant in the ex vivo response were TCR beta clonotypes restricted by HLA-C and specific for CMV.

TCRdb ran MiXCR on the reads and lists one entry per CDR3 protein. The data show around 430,000 distinct CDR3 sequences, approximately 46% seen once. The source was cultured PBMCs, collected from culture after CMV antigen stimulation. The gene calls are TRBV15 and TRBJ1-5; D possibly corresponds to TRBD1 (5 bases). The TCR was taken from a human donor in good health (CMV status not recorded). Some clones in this sample may be carry-over from other donors' samples. This CDR3 is CATSVSLGDFYSNQPQHF. The CDR3 DNA reads TGTGCCACCAGCGTAAGTTTAGGGGACTTTTATAGCAATCAGCCCCAGCATTTT.